This is a list of T cell receptor beta chains from one sample in a study of blood T cell repertoires in COVID-19. Clones were sequenced by immunoSEQ multiplex PCR, and TCRdb holds only the in-frame ones, with some missing. The sample includes about 190,000 clones, roughly 80% seen only once; the top ten take approximately 13%. The sequencing input was peripheral blood. The receptor set was obtained from a man between 50 and 59 years old who had recovered from COVID-19. CDR3s include the opening cysteine and the closing phenylalanine or tryptophan. D genes are given only for firm matches. Rows give clone size only sometimes, using once, few, many, or a class for an expanded clone.

V gene: TRBV28; J gene: TRBJ2-3; clone size: -; D gene: TRBD1; CDR3 DNA: TGTGCCAGCACCTTGACAGGGGGCGGAGATACGCAGTATTTT; CDR3 protein: CASTLTGGGDTQYF
V gene: TRBV28; J gene: TRBJ2-7; clone size: -; D gene: TRBD2; CDR3 DNA: TGTGCCAGCACCTACTTAGCGGGAGGCCGACCCTACGAGCAGTACTTC; CDR3 protein: CASTYLAGGRPYEQYF
V gene: TRBV30; J gene: TRBJ2-7; clone size: -; D gene: TRBD1; CDR3 DNA: TGTGCCTGGAGCTCCGGACAGGGGGTGTACTTC; CDR3 protein: CAWSSGQGVYF
V gene: TRBV7-9; J gene: TRBJ1-1; clone size: -; D gene: -; CDR3 DNA: TGTGCCAGCAGCCCCGCCCGGGTGAACACTGAAGCTTTCTTT; CDR3 protein: CASSPARVNTEAFF
V gene: TRBV29-1; J gene: TRBJ1-4; clone size: few; D gene: -; CDR3 DNA: TGCAGCGTTGAAGAAGGGCAGGGAAACCTGTTTTTT; CDR3 protein: CSVEEGQGNLFF
V gene: TRBV30; J gene: TRBJ1-2; clone size: -; D gene: -; CDR3 DNA: TGTGCCTGGGACACCTCCCTTAACTATGGCTACACCTTC; CDR3 protein: CAWDTSLNYGYTF
V gene: TRBV10-3; J gene: TRBJ1-5; clone size: once; D gene: -; CDR3 DNA: TGTGCCGTCAGAACAGGTCCCAATCAGCCCCAGCATTTT; CDR3 protein: CAVRTGPNQPQHF
V gene: TRBV7-2; J gene: TRBJ2-5; clone size: -; D gene: TRBD2; CDR3 DNA: TGTGCCAGCAGCCGCCCTATCCAACGGGAGGGGGGGACCCAGTACTTC; CDR3 protein: CASSRPIQREGGTQYF
V gene: TRBV27; J gene: TRBJ1-1; clone size: -; D gene: -; CDR3 DNA: TGTGCCAGCAGTCGGCAGGGTATAACTGAAGCTTTCTTT; CDR3 protein: CASSRQGITEAFF
V gene: TRBV27; J gene: TRBJ2-4; clone size: once; D gene: -; CDR3 DNA: TGTGCCAGCAGTTTATCCAGAATCGACAAAAACATTCAGTACTTC; CDR3 protein: CASSLSRIDKNIQYF
V gene: TRBV5-6; J gene: TRBJ2-7; clone size: -; D gene: TRBD1; CDR3 DNA: TGTGCCAGCAGTAACGGGCCGGGACAGGGGTCCTACGAGCAGTACTTC; CDR3 protein: CASSNGPGQGSYEQYF
V gene: TRBV6-5; J gene: TRBJ2-3; clone size: -; D gene: TRBD2; CDR3 DNA: TGTGCCAGCAGCCTCGGACTAGCGGGAGAGTATTTT; CDR3 protein: CASSLGLAGEYF
V gene: TRBV11-2; J gene: TRBJ2-1; clone size: once; D gene: TRBD2; CDR3 DNA: TGTGCCAGCAGCCAGGGACTAGCGGGAGTAGATGAGCAGTTCTTC; CDR3 protein: CASSQGLAGVDEQFF
V gene: TRBV20-1; J gene: TRBJ1-5; clone size: -; D gene: -; CDR3 DNA: TGCAGTGCTAGTCAGGGCGGCGCGGAGCCCCAGCATTTT; CDR3 protein: CSASQGGAEPQHF
V gene: TRBV13; J gene: TRBJ2-7; clone size: -; D gene: TRBD2; CDR3 DNA: TGTGCCAGCAGCTTAGCGGGAGGGAATCCCTACGAGCAGTACTTC; CDR3 protein: CASSLAGGNPYEQYF
V gene: TRBV27; J gene: TRBJ1-1; clone size: -; D gene: -; CDR3 DNA: TGTGCCAGCAATATCGGACTTGGCTTCGGTGAAGCTTTCTTT; CDR3 protein: CASNIGLGFGEAFF
V gene: TRBV30; J gene: TRBJ1-5; clone size: once; D gene: -; CDR3 DNA: TGTGCCTGGAGTAGAGGGATCAATCAGCCCCAGCATTTT; CDR3 protein: CAWSRGINQPQHF
V gene: TRBV5-1; J gene: TRBJ1-2; clone size: -; D gene: -; CDR3 DNA: TGCGCCAGCAGCTTGGTGGGGACACTTGATAACTATGGCTACACCTTC; CDR3 protein: CASSLVGTLDNYGYTF
V gene: TRBV10-3; J gene: TRBJ2-5; clone size: -; D gene: TRBD2; CDR3 DNA: TGTGCCACTCGGACTAGCGGGAGCCAAGAGACCCAGTACTTC; CDR3 protein: CATRTSGSQETQYF
V gene: TRBV9; J gene: TRBJ2-1; clone size: many; D gene: -; CDR3 DNA: TGTGCCAGCAGCAGGGGCGGATCCTACAATGAGCAGTTCTTC; CDR3 protein: CASSRGGSYNEQFF
V gene: TRBV18; J gene: TRBJ2-2; clone size: -; D gene: TRBD2; CDR3 DNA: TGTGCCAGCTCGCAACTAGCGGGAGTCAACACCGGGGAGCTGTTTTTT; CDR3 protein: CASSQLAGVNTGELFF
V gene: TRBV18; J gene: TRBJ1-2; clone size: -; D gene: -; CDR3 DNA: TGTGCCAGCTCACCGTTGGAGAGTAACTATGGCTACACCTTC; CDR3 protein: CASSPLESNYGYTF
V gene: TRBV15; J gene: TRBJ1-5; clone size: -; D gene: TRBD1; CDR3 DNA: TGTGCCACCAGCCGACTCCAAGGACAGGGCAATCAGCCCCAGCATTTT; CDR3 protein: CATSRLQGQGNQPQHF
V gene: TRBV19; J gene: TRBJ2-1; clone size: -; D gene: TRBD1; CDR3 DNA: TGTGCCAGTAGTATGGGTTCCCGGACAGGGGAGCAGTTCTTC; CDR3 protein: CASSMGSRTGEQFF
V gene: TRBV28; J gene: TRBJ2-3; clone size: -; D gene: TRBD2; CDR3 DNA: TGTGCCAGCAGTTTCCTCCTAGCGGGAGGCACAGATACGCAGTATTTT; CDR3 protein: CASSFLLAGGTDTQYF
V gene: TRBV3-1/TRBV3-2; J gene: TRBJ2-1; clone size: many; D gene: -; CDR3 DNA: TGTGCCAGCAGCCAAGGTGCCCTAGCGTTTTACAATGAGCAGTTCTTC; CDR3 protein: CASSQGALAFYNEQFF
V gene: TRBV28; J gene: TRBJ2-7; clone size: -; D gene: -; CDR3 DNA: TGTGCCAGCAGGTCTTCGTCGTACGAGCAGTACTTC; CDR3 protein: CASRSSSYEQYF
V gene: TRBV6-6; J gene: TRBJ2-1; clone size: -; D gene: TRBD2; CDR3 DNA: TGTGCCAGCAGTCGAAACGCCGGACTAGCGGGATCCTACAATGAGCAGTTCTTC; CDR3 protein: CASSRNAGLAGSYNEQFF
V gene: TRBV18; J gene: TRBJ1-1; clone size: -; D gene: TRBD1; CDR3 DNA: TGTGCCAGCTCACAGACAGGGCCGGGCACTGAAGCTTTCTTT; CDR3 protein: CASSQTGPGTEAFF
V gene: TRBV18; J gene: TRBJ1-3; clone size: -; D gene: TRBD1; CDR3 DNA: TGTGCCAGCTCACCCTCACAGGGGAGTGGAAACACCATATATTTT; CDR3 protein: CASSPSQGSGNTIYF
V gene: TRBV9; J gene: TRBJ2-1; clone size: few; D gene: -; CDR3 DNA: TGTGCCAGCAGCGTAGTGGACTACTCCTACAATGAGCAGTTCTTC; CDR3 protein: CASSVVDYSYNEQFF
V gene: TRBV10-3; J gene: TRBJ2-7; clone size: -; D gene: TRBD1; CDR3 DNA: TGTGCCATCAACTCAAGGGGACAGGAGTCCTACGAGCAGTACTTC; CDR3 protein: CAINSRGQESYEQYF
V gene: TRBV30; J gene: TRBJ2-7; clone size: -; D gene: TRBD1; CDR3 DNA: TGTGCCTGGAGTAAGACAGGGAATCGCTACGAGCAGTACTTC; CDR3 protein: CAWSKTGNRYEQYF
V gene: TRBV19; J gene: TRBJ1-1; clone size: -; D gene: -; CDR3 DNA: TGTGCCAGTAGTATAGATCTCGAGTATTTGGACACTGAAGCTTTCTTT; CDR3 protein: CASSIDLEYLDTEAFF
V gene: TRBV6-5; J gene: TRBJ1-3; clone size: -; D gene: -; CDR3 DNA: TGTGCCAGCGGAGGGACGGGGAATACTGGAAACACCATATATTTT; CDR3 protein: CASGGTGNTGNTIYF
V gene: TRBV29-1; J gene: TRBJ2-1; clone size: few; D gene: TRBD1; CDR3 DNA: TGCAGCGTTAAAAACAGGGGGGACTACAATGAGCAGTTCTTC; CDR3 protein: CSVKNRGDYNEQFF
V gene: TRBV11-1; J gene: TRBJ2-7; clone size: few; D gene: -; CDR3 DNA: TGTGCCAGCAGCTTATTACCAGGGGAAGAAGGGTACTTC; CDR3 protein: CASSLLPGEEGYF
V gene: TRBV6-6; J gene: TRBJ2-1; clone size: once; D gene: TRBD1; CDR3 DNA: TGTGCCAGCAGTGAGCCGGGACAGGGCTACAATGAGCAGTTCTTC; CDR3 protein: CASSEPGQGYNEQFF
V gene: TRBV5-1; J gene: TRBJ1-2; clone size: -; D gene: TRBD1; CDR3 DNA: TGCGCCAGCAGGCACGACAGGGGAATTAACTATGGCTACACCTTC; CDR3 protein: CASRHDRGINYGYTF
V gene: TRBV7-2; J gene: TRBJ1-2; clone size: -; D gene: -; CDR3 DNA: TGTGCCAGCAGCTCGCAAGTAGGGGGATCTTATGGCTACACCTTC; CDR3 protein: CASSSQVGGSYGYTF